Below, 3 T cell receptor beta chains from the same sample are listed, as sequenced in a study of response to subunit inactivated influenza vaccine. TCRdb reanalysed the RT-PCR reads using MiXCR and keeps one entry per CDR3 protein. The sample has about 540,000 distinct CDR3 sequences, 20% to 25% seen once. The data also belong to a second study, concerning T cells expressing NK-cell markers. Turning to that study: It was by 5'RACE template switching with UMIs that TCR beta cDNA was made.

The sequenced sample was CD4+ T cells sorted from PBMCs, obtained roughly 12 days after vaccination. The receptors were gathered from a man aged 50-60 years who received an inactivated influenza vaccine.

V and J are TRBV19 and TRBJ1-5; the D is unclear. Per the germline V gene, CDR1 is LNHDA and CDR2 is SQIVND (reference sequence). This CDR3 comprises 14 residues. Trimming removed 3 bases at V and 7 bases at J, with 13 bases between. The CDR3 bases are TGTGCCAGTAGTATTCTCGGTCTAGACCAGCCCCAGCATTTT. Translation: CASSILGLDQPQHF. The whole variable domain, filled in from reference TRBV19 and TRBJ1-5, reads DGGITQSPKYLFRKEGQNVTLSCEQNLNHDAMYWYRQDPGQGLRLIYYSQIVNDFQKGDIAEGYSVSREKKESFPLTVTSAQKNPTAFYLCASSILGLDQPQHFGDGTRLSIL.

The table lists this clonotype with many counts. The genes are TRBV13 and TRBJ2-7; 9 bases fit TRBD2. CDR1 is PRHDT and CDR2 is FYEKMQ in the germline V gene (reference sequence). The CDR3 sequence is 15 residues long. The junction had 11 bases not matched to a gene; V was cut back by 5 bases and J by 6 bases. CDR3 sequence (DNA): TGTGCCAGCAGCCCCCGGATAGCGGGAGTTTCCGAGCAGTACTTC. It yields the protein CASSPRIAGVSEQYF.

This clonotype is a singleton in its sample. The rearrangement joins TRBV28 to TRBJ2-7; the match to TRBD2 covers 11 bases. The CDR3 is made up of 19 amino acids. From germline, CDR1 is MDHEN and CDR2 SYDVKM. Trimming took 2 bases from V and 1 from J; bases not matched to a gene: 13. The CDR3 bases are TGTGCCAGCAGTTTAAGTTTCTCTGGGCTAGCGGGGGGATCCTACGAGCAGTACTTC. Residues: CASSLSFSGLAGGSYEQYF.